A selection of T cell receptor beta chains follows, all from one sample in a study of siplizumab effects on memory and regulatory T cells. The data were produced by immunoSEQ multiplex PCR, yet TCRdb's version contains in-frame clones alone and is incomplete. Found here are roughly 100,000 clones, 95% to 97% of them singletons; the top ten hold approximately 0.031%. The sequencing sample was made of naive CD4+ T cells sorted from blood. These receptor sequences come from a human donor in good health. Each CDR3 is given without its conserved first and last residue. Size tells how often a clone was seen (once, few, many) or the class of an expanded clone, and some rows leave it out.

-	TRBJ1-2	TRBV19	ASSIDNKGRPGYT
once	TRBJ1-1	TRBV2	ASGGQLNTEAF
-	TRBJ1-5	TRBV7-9	ASSLLDRGSNQPQH
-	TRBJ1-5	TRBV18	ASSPDSNQPQH
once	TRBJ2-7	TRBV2	ATTPQLVGYEQY
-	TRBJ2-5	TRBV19	ASSRTNFQETQY
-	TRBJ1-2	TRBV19	ASKQEGGRRYGYT
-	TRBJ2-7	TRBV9	ASSPGGGFPYEQY
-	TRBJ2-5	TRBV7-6	ASTLGRSETQY
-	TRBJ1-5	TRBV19	ASTSPGGNQPQH
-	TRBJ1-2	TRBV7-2	ASTPPPGGNGYT
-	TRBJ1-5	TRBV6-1	ASSERGQADNQPQH
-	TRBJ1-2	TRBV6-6	ASSAGVYGYT
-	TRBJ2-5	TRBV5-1	ASSFFGTRTQETQY
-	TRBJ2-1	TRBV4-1	ASSPGLGYNEQF
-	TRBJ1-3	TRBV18	ASSPPGTLNTIY
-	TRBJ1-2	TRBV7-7	ASSAEYGYT
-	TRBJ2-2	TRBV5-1	ASSYDRGKTGELF
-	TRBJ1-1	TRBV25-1	ASSELRGDAF
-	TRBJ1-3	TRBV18	ASSPEINTIY
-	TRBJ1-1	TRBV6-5	ASSRTGWGTEAF
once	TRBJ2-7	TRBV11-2	ASSPTLDRLTEQY
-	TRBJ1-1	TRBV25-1	ASSESRQLGAEAF
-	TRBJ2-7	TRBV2	ASSPSYEQY
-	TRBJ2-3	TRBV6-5	ATLARGSLDTQY
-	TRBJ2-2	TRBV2	ASSRLGTSGGPNTGELF
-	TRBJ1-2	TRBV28	ASSLSLGDYGYT
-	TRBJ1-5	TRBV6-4	ASSDEGGQPQH
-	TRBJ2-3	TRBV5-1	ASSQGTGLGPDTQY
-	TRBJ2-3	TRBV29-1	SGRLVQGTDTQY
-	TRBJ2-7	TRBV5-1	ASSREGQLVFDEQY
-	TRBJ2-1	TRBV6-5	ASIASGTGEQF
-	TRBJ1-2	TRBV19	ASSIFPAENYGYT
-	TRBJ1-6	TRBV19	ASSSYSYNSPLH
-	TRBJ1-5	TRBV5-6	ASSEGRYSNQPQH
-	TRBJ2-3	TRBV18	ASSPRDTDTQY
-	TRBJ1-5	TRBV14	ASSQGAFQPQH
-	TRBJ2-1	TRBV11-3	ASSGLGVNEQF
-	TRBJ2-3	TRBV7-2	ASSLMSGGSTDTQY
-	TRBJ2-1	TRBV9	ASSPGGGNNEQF
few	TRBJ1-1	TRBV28	ASSLETLTGAF
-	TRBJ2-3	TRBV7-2	ASSLSADRVPSTDTQY
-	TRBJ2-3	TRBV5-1	ASSWRASGANTDTQY
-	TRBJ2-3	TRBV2	ASTEAGFSTDTQY
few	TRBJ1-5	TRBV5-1	ASSLEGDSNQPQH
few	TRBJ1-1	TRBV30	AWSAQQGAEAF
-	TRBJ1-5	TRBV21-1	ASSSPSTGEGNQPQH
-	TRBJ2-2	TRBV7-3	ATKAGTGGTGELF
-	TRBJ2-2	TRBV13	ASSSRGPGTGELF
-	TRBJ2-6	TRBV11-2	ASSSQGSGANVLT
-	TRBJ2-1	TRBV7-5	VRSLAPVGGADNEQF
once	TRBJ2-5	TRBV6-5	ASSYPGGRETQY